A single sample gave rise to the 8 T cell receptor beta chains below, sequenced in a study of shared T cell receptors in the human thymus. Method: immunoSEQ multiplex PCR; TCRdb's copy keeps in-frame clones and lacks some. The repertoire holds hundreds of thousands of clones, with 80% to 90% as singletons. The sample also formed part of further work on human thymus T cells.

Sequencing input: thymocytes. All receptors come from a girl under three years old with a congenital heart defect.

The rearrangement uses TRBV6-1 and TRBJ2-7; no firm D call. The length of the CDR3 is 13 residues. V was pared by 0 bases and J by 6 bases, with 9 bases between. Germline CDR1 is MNHNS and CDR2 is SASEGT. CDR3 protein: CASSEARVGEQYF. In nucleotides, the CDR3 is TGTGCCAGCAGTGAAGCCCGCGTCGGCGAGCAGTACTTC.

This clone was seen only once. The chain employs TRBV2 and TRBJ2-1; TRBD1 matches 11 bases. The CDR3 consists of 16 residues. In germline, CDR1 is SNHLY, CDR2 FYNNEI. V was clipped by 2 bases and J by 4 bases; unmatched bases: 4. The CDR3 reads CASSEWGQGVYNEQFF. CDR3 in DNA: TGTGCCAGCAGTGAATGGGGACAGGGGGTGTACAATGAGCAGTTCTTC. Supplemented by reference TRBV2 and TRBJ2-1, the full variable domain reads EPEVTQTPSHQVTQMGQEVILRCVPISNHLYFYWYRQILGQKVEFLVSFYNNEISEKSEIFDDQFSVERPDGSNFTLKIRSTKLEDSAMYFCASSEWGQGVYNEQFFGPGTRLTVL.

V gene TRBV7-8 combines with J gene TRBJ1-2; TRBD1 agrees at 8 bases. The CDR3 is made up of 14 amino acids. Germline CDR1 reads SGHVS; CDR2 reads FQNEAQ. J was trimmed by 8 bases and V by 5 bases; bases with no gene match: 10. The CDR3 nucleotides are TGTGCCAGCAGCAGCCGGACAGGGCCGGGAGGCTACACCTTC. As protein: CASSSRTGPGGYTF.

This clone was picked up one time. The genes are TRBV5-6 and TRBJ2-7; no clear D gene. The CDR3 loop spans 13 amino acids. Per the germline V gene, CDR1 is SGHDT and CDR2 is YYEEEE. V was cut by 0 bases and J by 0 bases, with 4 bases left in between. CDR3 protein: CASSLVSSYEQYF. CDR3 in DNA: TGTGCCAGCAGCTTGGTGAGCTCCTACGAGCAGTACTTC.

This sequence joins TRBV19 and TRBJ1-1, with D perhaps matching TRBD1 (5 bases). With 9 bases removed from V and 4 bases from J, the gap between germline ends came to 18 bases. CDR3 length equals 14 residues. Germline V CDR1 and CDR2: LNHDA, SQIVND (reference sequence). CDR3 loop: CASRGTPNGTEAFF. Here the CDR3 DNA reads TGTGCCAGCCGCGGGACGCCTAACGGCACTGAAGCTTTCTTT.

This clone came up once. The rearrangement joins TRBV6-5 to TRBJ1-4, with TRBD1 matching 7 bases. V lost 5 bases to trimming and J lost 7 bases; unmatched junction nucleotides: 7. The CDR3 is 14 residues long. CDR1 is MNHEY and CDR2 is SVGAGI in the germline V gene. The CDR3 reads CASSKHRDSEKLFF. The CDR3 DNA is TGTGCCAGCAGTAAACACCGGGACAGTGAAAAACTGTTTTTT.

This clone was seen once. The gene calls are TRBV9 and TRBJ1-2, with D tentatively TRBD1 (6 bases). The CDR3 spans 18 residues. Germline CDR1 SGDLS, CDR2 YYNGEE. V lost 4 bases and J lost 1, with 23 bases in between. The CDR3 loop is CASSRGVGHQTINYGYTF. The CDR3 DNA reads as TGTGCCAGCAGCCGGGGGGTGGGACACCAGACCATTAACTATGGCTACACCTTC.

The DNA for the CDR3 is TGTGCCAGTAGTATAGATCCTCGAGCGGGGCGGGCGGGGGAGCTGTTTTTT. It specifies CASSIDPRAGRAGELFF. The chain links TRBV19 to TRBJ2-2, with 7 bases lining up with TRBD2. This CDR3 comprises 17 residues. Trimming cost V 0 bases and J 8 bases; bases outside gene matches: 12. Germline CDR1 is LNHDA and CDR2 is SQIVND (reference sequence).